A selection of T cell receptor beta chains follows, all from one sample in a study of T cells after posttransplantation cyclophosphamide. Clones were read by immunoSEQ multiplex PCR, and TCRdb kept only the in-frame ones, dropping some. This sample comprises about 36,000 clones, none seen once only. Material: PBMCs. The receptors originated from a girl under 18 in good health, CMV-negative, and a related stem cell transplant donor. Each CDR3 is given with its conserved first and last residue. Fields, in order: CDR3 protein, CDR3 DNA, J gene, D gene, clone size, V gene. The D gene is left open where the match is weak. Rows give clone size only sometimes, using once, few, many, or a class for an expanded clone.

cdr3_aa: CASRRVSYNEQFF
cdr3_nt: TGTGCCAGTCGGAGGGTATCCTACAATGAGCAGTTCTTC
j_call: TRBJ2-1
d_call: NA
clone_size: NA
v_call: TRBV28

cdr3_aa: CASSQLLGGRGETQYF
cdr3_nt: TGTGCCAGCAGCCAGCTACTAGGCGGGAGAGGAGAGACCCAGTACTTC
j_call: TRBJ2-5
d_call: TRBD2
clone_size: NA
v_call: TRBV4-2

cdr3_aa: CASSPRRGDLTEAFF
cdr3_nt: TGTGCCAGCAGCCCACGACGGGGGGATCTCACTGAAGCTTTCTTT
j_call: TRBJ1-1
d_call: NA
clone_size: many
v_call: TRBV5-4

cdr3_aa: CASGINRARAFF
cdr3_nt: TGTGCCAGCGGCATTAACAGGGCTAGGGCTTTCTTT
j_call: TRBJ1-1
d_call: NA
clone_size: many
v_call: TRBV7-9

cdr3_aa: CATSREEGRGRLDTQYF
cdr3_nt: TGTGCCACCAGCAGAGAGGAGGGGCGGGGGCGACTAGATACGCAGTATTTT
j_call: TRBJ2-3
d_call: NA
clone_size: NA
v_call: TRBV15

cdr3_aa: CASSLDAGTYEQYF
cdr3_nt: TGTGCCAGCAGCTTAGACGCAGGAACCTACGAGCAGTACTTC
j_call: TRBJ2-7
d_call: NA
clone_size: many
v_call: TRBV7-6

cdr3_aa: CASSADRNTEAFF
cdr3_nt: TGTGCCAGCAGCGCGGACAGGAACACTGAAGCTTTCTTT
j_call: TRBJ1-1
d_call: NA
clone_size: many
v_call: TRBV2

cdr3_aa: CASSIQGSNTEAFF
cdr3_nt: TGTGCCAGTAGTATTCAGGGGTCGAACACTGAAGCTTTCTTT
j_call: TRBJ1-1
d_call: NA
clone_size: many
v_call: TRBV19

cdr3_aa: CASGASDGANVLTF
cdr3_nt: TGTGCCAGCGGGGCTTCGGATGGGGCCAACGTCCTGACTTTC
j_call: TRBJ2-6
d_call: NA
clone_size: many
v_call: TRBV27

cdr3_aa: CASSRHLAGAHQAKNIQYF
cdr3_nt: TGTGCCAGTAGTAGACACCTAGCGGGAGCCCACCAAGCCAAAAACATTCAGTACTTC
j_call: TRBJ2-4
d_call: TRBD2
clone_size: many
v_call: TRBV19

cdr3_aa: CASSWTSGGTDTQYF
cdr3_nt: TGTGCCAGCAGTTGGACTAGCGGGGGCACAGATACGCAGTATTTT
j_call: TRBJ2-3
d_call: TRBD2
clone_size: many
v_call: TRBV6-1

cdr3_aa: CASSIRVYDRQYF
cdr3_nt: TGTGCCAGTAGTATCCGAGTCTACGATCGGCAGTACTTC
j_call: TRBJ2-7
d_call: NA
clone_size: many
v_call: TRBV19

cdr3_aa: CASSLSPGGGEKLFF
cdr3_nt: TGTGCCAGCAGTTTATCCCCAGGGGGCGGTGAAAAACTGTTTTTT
j_call: TRBJ1-4
d_call: TRBD1
clone_size: many
v_call: TRBV27

cdr3_aa: CASSLGGGGLDTQYF
cdr3_nt: TGTGCCAGCAGCCTCGGGGGGGGAGGGTTAGATACGCAGTATTTT
j_call: TRBJ2-3
d_call: TRBD2
clone_size: few
v_call: TRBV5-4

cdr3_aa: CASSSTGQGTTEAFF
cdr3_nt: TGTGCCAGCAGTTCCACCGGACAGGGGACCACTGAAGCTTTCTTT
j_call: TRBJ1-1
d_call: TRBD1
clone_size: many
v_call: TRBV28

cdr3_aa: CASSLDSSGNTIYF
cdr3_nt: TGCGCCAGCAGCTTGGACAGCTCTGGAAACACCATATATTTT
j_call: TRBJ1-3
d_call: NA
clone_size: many
v_call: TRBV5-1

cdr3_aa: CASSLEWESTDTQYF
cdr3_nt: TGCGCCAGCAGCCTTGAGTGGGAGAGCACAGATACGCAGTATTTT
j_call: TRBJ2-3
d_call: NA
clone_size: few
v_call: TRBV4-1

cdr3_aa: CASSKWGQVNASYEQYF
cdr3_nt: TGTGCCAGCAGCAAATGGGGACAGGTAAATGCCTCCTACGAGCAGTACTTC
j_call: TRBJ2-7
d_call: NA
clone_size: few
v_call: TRBV21-1

cdr3_aa: CASSPSLHALSGYYGYTF
cdr3_nt: TGTGCCAGCTCACCTTCCCTTCACGCATTAAGCGGATACTATGGCTACACCTTC
j_call: TRBJ1-2
d_call: NA
clone_size: few
v_call: TRBV18

cdr3_aa: CASSPFPNYTF
cdr3_nt: TGTGCCAGCTCACCTTTTCCCAACTACACCTTC
j_call: TRBJ1-2
d_call: NA
clone_size: few
v_call: TRBV18

cdr3_aa: CASTKTGMETQYF
cdr3_nt: TGTGCCAGCACTAAAACAGGGATGGAGACCCAGTACTTC
j_call: TRBJ2-5
d_call: NA
clone_size: NA
v_call: TRBV6-6

cdr3_aa: CASSLRQTAHQYF
cdr3_nt: TGTGCCAGCAGTTTAAGACAGACGGCGCACCAGTACTTC
j_call: TRBJ2-5
d_call: NA
clone_size: NA
v_call: TRBV27

cdr3_aa: CASSYGQASGYTF
cdr3_nt: TGTGCCAGCAGTTACGGGCAGGCCTCTGGCTACACCTTC
j_call: TRBJ1-2
d_call: NA
clone_size: many
v_call: TRBV6-5

cdr3_aa: CASSDNRFTEAFF
cdr3_nt: TGTGCCAGCAGTGATAACAGGTTCACTGAAGCTTTCTTT
j_call: TRBJ1-1
d_call: NA
clone_size: many
v_call: TRBV2